This T cell receptor beta chain is from a study of shared clonotypes between healthy human individuals. The repertoire was sequenced with immunoSEQ multiplex PCR; TCRdb's copy has only in-frame clones and lacks some. Seen here are roughly 300,000 clones, about 70% observed once, and the top ten hold roughly 10%. Sequencing was done on a sample of memory CD4+ T cells sorted from blood. This sample's subset: CD45RA-negative fraction. This sequence originates from a man aged 30 to 45 in good health.

The CDR3 loop reads CASSDGVKQFF. The CDR3 DNA follows: TGTGCCAGCAGTGACGGGGTGAAGCAGTTCTTC. The V and J genes are TRBV6-4 and TRBJ2-1; no clear D. Germline CDR1 and CDR2: MRHNA and SNTAGT. CDR3 length equals 11 residues. The V end lost 2 bases, the J end lost 11 bases, and 7 bases lay between the germline ends.